This entry lists 4 T cell receptor beta chains sequenced from one sample in a study of cytomegalovirus exposure and HLA in healthy donors. The table came from immunoSEQ multiplex PCR; TCRdb's copy has only in-frame clones and leaves some out. Of about 220,000 clones in the sample, around 80% were seen once. The sequenced material came from PBMCs. Every receptor here comes from a woman under 40 in good health and CMV-seropositive.

The V call is TRBV15, the J call TRBJ1-2; D perhaps matches TRBD1 (5 bases). V was cut by 0 bases and J by 4 bases, with 15 bases left in between. The CDR3 has 16 amino acids. Germline values: CDR1 LNHNV, CDR2 YYDKDF (reference sequence). The CDR3, as DNA: TGTGCCACCAGCAGAGATATGCAGGGTATTGGCTATGGCTACACCTTC. It encodes CATSRDMQGIGYGYTF.

This rearrangement joins TRBV19 to TRBJ1-5, with 8 bases matching TRBD1. J lost 8 bases, V lost 5 bases, and 5 bases had no gene match. CDR3 length: 13 residues. Germline lookup yields CDR1 LNHDA and CDR2 SQIVND (reference sequence). The CDR3 spells CASSGQGQKPQHF. The CDR3 region has the DNA TGTGCCAGTAGTGGACAGGGTCAGAAGCCCCAGCATTTT.

The gene calls are TRBV27 and TRBJ2-5; D is ambiguous. CDR1 and CDR2 from the germline V gene are MNHEY and SMNVEV (reference sequence). V shed 4 bases and J shed 5 bases, with 17 bases lying between them. The CDR3 contains 15 residues. This CDR3 reads CASSSLDGSWETQYF. CDR3 DNA sequence: TGTGCCAGCAGTTCTCTAGACGGCTCCTGGGAGACCCAGTACTTC.

This clone came up a few times. The genes are TRBV14 and TRBJ2-7; TRBD1 is a possible D gene (6 bases). In germline, CDR1 is SGHDN, CDR2 FVKESK. The CDR3 covers 16 residues. V shed 4 bases and J shed 2 bases, with 18 bases lying between them. Written as DNA, the CDR3 is TGTGCCAGCAGCCGCGATACAGGGAGCCTCACCTACGAGCAGTACTTC. As protein: CASSRDTGSLTYEQYF. Looking up the rest from reference TRBV14 and TRBJ2-7 gives the full variable domain: EAGVTQFPSHSVIEKGQTVTLRCDPISGHDNLYWYRRVMGKEIKFLLHFVKESKQDESGMPNNRFLAERTGGTYSTLKVQPAELEDSGVYFCASSRDTGSLTYEQYFGPGTRLTVT.